These T cell receptor beta chains were read from a single sample in a study of T cells in tuberculosis. Sequenced by immunoSEQ multiplex PCR; TCRdb stores in-frame clones only, minus some. The table lists tens of thousands of clones, approximately 90% of them singletons. Here the sequenced sample was PBMCs, taken at tuberculosis diagnosis. Source of these receptors: an adult with tuberculosis. Some clones in this sample may be carry-over from other donors' samples. Each CDR3 is given with its conserved first and last residue. The order of the fields is D gene, V gene, J gene, clone size, CDR3 protein, CDR3 DNA. A D gene is named only where the DNA matches it firmly. A clone size is listed for some rows: how often the clone was seen (once, few, many), or a class if it is expanded.

>TRBD1|TRBV29-1|TRBJ1-1|-
CSVEGTGGGNTEAFF
TGCAGCGTTGAAGGGACAGGGGGCGGAAACACTGAAGCTTTCTTT
>TRBD1|TRBV28|TRBJ1-6|-
CASSPRDRSSPLHF
TGTGCCAGCAGTCCCCGGGACAGGAGTTCACCCCTCCACTTT
>-|TRBV4-2|TRBJ2-5|few
CASRRETQYF
TGTGCCAGCAGACGGGAGACCCAGTACTTC
>-|TRBV6-1|TRBJ1-1|-
CASIRRGTANTEAFF
TGTGCCAGCATCCGAAGGGGGACGGCGAACACTGAAGCTTTCTTT
>TRBD1|TRBV18|TRBJ2-7|-
CASSPPTGEYYEQYF
TGTGCCAGCTCACCACCGACAGGGGAATACTACGAGCAGTACTTC
>-|TRBV18|TRBJ2-2|-
CASSPPTGGNTGELFF
TGTGCCAGCTCACCACCGACAGGCGGGAACACCGGGGAGCTGTTTTTT
>-|TRBV5-1|TRBJ1-1|-
CASSLRQQNTEAFF
TGCGCCAGCAGCTTGCGACAGCAGAACACTGAAGCTTTCTTT
>TRBD1|TRBV6-6|TRBJ1-1|once
CASSTQGGMNTEAFF
TGTGCCAGCTCTACCCAGGGGGGCATGAACACTGAAGCTTTCTTT
>TRBD2|TRBV2|TRBJ2-3|-
CASRRAGGLTDTQYF
TGTGCCAGCCGCCGAGCGGGGGGCCTCACAGATACGCAGTATTTT
>-|TRBV21-1|TRBJ2-7|-
CASSGRGRGVSYEQYF
TGTGCCAGCAGCGGCCGTGGGCGGGGGGTTTCCTACGAGCAGTACTTC
>TRBD2|TRBV7-8|TRBJ2-2|-
CASSLVAGVNTGELFF
TGTGCCAGCAGCTTAGTAGCGGGGGTGAACACCGGGGAGCTGTTTTTT
>TRBD2|TRBV10-3|TRBJ2-3|-
CAISEIQAGGTDTQYF
TGTGCCATCAGTGAAATTCAAGCGGGGGGTACAGATACGCAGTATTTT
>TRBD1|TRBV18|TRBJ2-7|once
CASSLGTGSWFEQYF
TGTGCCAGCTCGCTGGGGACAGGGTCTTGGTTCGAGCAGTACTTC
>-|TRBV11-2|TRBJ2-7|-
CASSLDRGHYEQYF
TGTGCCAGCAGCTTAGACAGGGGCCACTACGAGCAGTACTTC
>-|TRBV2|TRBJ2-7|-
CASSGIVSSYEQYF
TGTGCCAGCAGTGGAATTGTGAGCTCCTACGAGCAGTACTTC
>-|TRBV4-1|TRBJ2-3|-
CASSHSSGEGHYTDTQYF
TGCGCCAGCAGCCACTCCTCAGGGGAGGGACATTACACAGATACGCAGTATTTT
>-|TRBV19|TRBJ1-2|once
CASSIDYSNYGYTF
TGTGCCAGTAGTATAGACTATTCGAACTATGGCTACACCTTC